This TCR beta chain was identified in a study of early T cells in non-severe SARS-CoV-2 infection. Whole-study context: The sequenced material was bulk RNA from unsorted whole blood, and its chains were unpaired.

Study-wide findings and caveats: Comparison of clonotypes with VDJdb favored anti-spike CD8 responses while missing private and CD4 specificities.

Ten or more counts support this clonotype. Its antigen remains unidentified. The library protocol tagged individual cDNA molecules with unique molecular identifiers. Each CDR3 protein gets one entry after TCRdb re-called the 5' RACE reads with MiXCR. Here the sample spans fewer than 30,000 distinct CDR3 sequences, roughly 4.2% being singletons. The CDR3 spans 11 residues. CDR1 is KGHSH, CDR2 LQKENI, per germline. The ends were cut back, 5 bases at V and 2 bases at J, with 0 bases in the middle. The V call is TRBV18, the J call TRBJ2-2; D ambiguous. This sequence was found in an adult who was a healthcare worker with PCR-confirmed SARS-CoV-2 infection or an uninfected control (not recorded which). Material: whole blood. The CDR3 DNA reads TGTGCCAGCTCAAACACCGGGGAGCTGTTTTTT. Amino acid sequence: CASSNTGELFF.